This T cell receptor (beta chain) was documented in a study of shared clonotypes between healthy human individuals. Study observations and caveats: Owing to a small donor count, the genetic and exposure-history diversity represented was limited. Some clonotypes were shared by all four sorted-subset donors, while others were not shared. The non-shared ones had lower generation probabilities than the shared ones. Clonotype sharing among donors, it was expected, would be affected by sequencing depth.

The split of CD4+ cells yielded CD45RA+ naive and CD45RA-negative memory subsets. V dropped 2 bases and J dropped 9 bases, with 14 bases sitting between them. Germline loops: CDR1 SGHRS, CDR2 YFSETQ. The CDR3 runs to 14 residues. Note on this clone: Antigen: not known.

The table came from immunoSEQ multiplex PCR; TCRdb's copy has only in-frame clones and leaves some out. The sample records over a million clones, about four fifths being singletons. J is TRBJ2-2 and V is TRBV5-1; D possibly corresponds to TRBD1 (5 bases). The sequence came from a man younger than 35 in good health. Some clones in this sample may be carry-over from other donors' samples. The sample was memory CD4+ T cells from PBMCs. As to subset: CD45RA-negative fraction. The CDR3 bases are TGCGCCAGCAGCTTAGCTCCAGGGAACAGGGAGCTGTTTTTT. Translation: CASSLAPGNRELFF.